The source of this TCR beta chain is a study of T-cell memory formation after mild COVID-19. The wider study: Most TCR clusters belonged to a single donor. Study-wide findings and caveats: Pre-infection memory showed some responding clones, and this suggested that cross-reactive memory joined.

Each CDR3 protein gets one entry after TCRdb re-called the 5' RACE reads with MiXCR. The sample holds 110,000 or so distinct CDR3 sequences; about a fifth are singletons and the top ten take approximately 40%. In its sample, this clonotype was seen a few times. No antigen is known for it. This CDR3 comprises 15 residues. V dropped 0 bases and J dropped 1 base, with 6 bases sitting between them. The germline gives CDR1 LGHNA, CDR2 YSLEER. The clonotype originates from a man aged 18 to 29 who had mild COVID-19 (a few samples of this study predate the infection). Cell type and time point are not known. The chain couples TRBV4-3 to TRBJ2-2; D gene uncertain. Sequences were obtained from PBMCs or a T cell subset sorted from them (not recorded which). CDR3 in DNA: TGCGCCAGCAGCCAAGAGTGGCGGAACACCGGGGAGCTGTTTTTT. Amino acids: CASSQEWRNTGELFF.